This T cell receptor (beta chain) stems from a study of CD4+ T cells in melanoma. Regarding the study as a whole: Diverse differentiation states were reported for melanoma neoantigen-specific CD4+ T cells. A reported correlation linked neoantigen-specific CD4+ T cells to CD8+, macrophage and B cell function.

Concerning this clone: Its antigen is still unknown.

The CDR3 runs 14 residues. The V end was cut by 2 bases, the J end by 5 bases, with 9 bases between. Per the germline V gene, CDR1 is SGHTA and CDR2 is FQGTGA. Measured with immunoSEQ multiplex PCR; TCRdb has only the in-frame clones, and not every one. This table holds approximately 15,000 clones, approximately 88% found once. The rearrangement uses TRBV7-3 and TRBJ2-2; TRBD2 might be the D (5 bases). What was sequenced was cells from a culture (not recorded whether cultured in vitro). The origin of this receptor is a human donor with melanoma. CDR3 nucleotide sequence: TGTGCCAGCAGCTTAGGTAGAGGGACCGGGGAGCTGTTTTTT. It encodes CASSLGRGTGELFF.